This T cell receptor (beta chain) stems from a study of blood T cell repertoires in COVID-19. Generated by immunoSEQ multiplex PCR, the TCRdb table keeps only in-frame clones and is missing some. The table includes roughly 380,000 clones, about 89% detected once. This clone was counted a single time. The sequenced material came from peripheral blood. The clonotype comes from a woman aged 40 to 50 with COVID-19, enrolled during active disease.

CDR3 sequence: CASSRGGLNTEAFF. The CDR3 nucleotides are TGTGCCAGCAGCCGGGGGGGCTTGAACACTGAAGCTTTCTTT. This chain joins TRBV28 and TRBJ1-1; perhaps TRBD1 as D (6 bases). The CDR3 runs 14 residues. The V gene lost 6 bases and the J gene lost 0 bases, with 11 bases spanning the gap. The V gene's germline CDR1 is MDHEN and CDR2 SYDVKM.